Listed below are T cell receptor beta chains from one sample, sequenced in a study of regulatory T cells in long-lasting Graves disease. TCRdb reanalysed the multiplex PCR reads using MiXCR and keeps one entry per CDR3 protein. Counted here are over 350,000 distinct CDR3 sequences, 20% occurring once; the ten biggest clones make up 20% to 25%. The source material was peripheral blood mononuclear cells (PBMCs), sampled when the disease was refractory, from a patient treated with antithyroid drugs. The receptor set was obtained from a female donor with Graves disease. Each CDR3 is given with its conserved first and last residue.

j_gene | v_gene | CDR3aa
TRBJ1-6 | TRBV20-1 | CSAIDGGTINSPLHF
TRBJ2-7 | TRBV6-1 | CASSPNSQGKNEQYF
TRBJ2-7 | TRBV28 | CASSPIQALSYEQYF
TRBJ2-7 | TRBV6-1 | CASITGIGQGQYEQYF
TRBJ2-2 | TRBV12-3/TRBV12-4 | CASSSVFLAGDPWNTGELFF
TRBJ1-5 | TRBV9 | CASSLRQSNQPQHF
TRBJ2-7 | TRBV3-1 | CASSQGTSGIKSYEQYF
TRBJ2-7 | TRBV6-5 | CASSYSGRNYEQYF
TRBJ1-2 | TRBV6-2/TRBV6-3 | CASSAGFYGYTF
TRBJ2-7 | TRBV7-2 | CASSSLGDEQYF
TRBJ2-5 | TRBV7-3 | CASSPTSGEWETQYF
TRBJ1-1 | TRBV15 | CATSAGLNTEAFF
TRBJ2-2 | TRBV10-1 | CASSESTGLAGSGETGELFF
TRBJ2-5 | TRBV6-1 | CASRTVGRWEETQYF
TRBJ1-1 | TRBV3-1 | CASSQAVGRGSTEAFF
TRBJ2-4 | TRBV30 | CAWSPGGGSLNIQYF
TRBJ2-6 | TRBV6-1 | CASSPRGQTGANVLTF
TRBJ1-1 | TRBV6-1 | CASSQTDYTEAFF
TRBJ2-5 | TRBV2 | CASRGWGRETQYF
TRBJ2-1 | TRBV6-2/TRBV6-3 | CASRFGLADEQFF
TRBJ2-7 | TRBV12-3/TRBV12-4 | CASSFGGRSYEQYF
TRBJ1-6 | TRBV20-1 | CSASKPGQSHNSPLHF
TRBJ2-2 | TRBV6-1 | CASSRQGASTGELFF
TRBJ1-1 | TRBV12-3/TRBV12-4 | CASRLGGRHIEAFF
TRBJ1-1 | TRBV12-3/TRBV12-4 | CASSSASLMNTEAFF
TRBJ1-2 | TRBV27 | CASSSLPVGDGYTF
TRBJ2-6 | TRBV12-3/TRBV12-4 | CASSLEGRAGSGANVLTF
TRBJ1-1 | TRBV19 | CASSNRGAEAFF
TRBJ2-6 | TRBV12-3/TRBV12-4 | CASIPGGANVLTF
TRBJ1-4 | TRBV29-1 | CSVLGQGAREKLFF
TRBJ2-7 | TRBV7-2 | CASSSRQKTYEQYF
TRBJ1-3 | TRBV2 | CASSETGQGLNTIYF
TRBJ2-4 | TRBV27 | CASSSGQGVNIQYF
TRBJ2-5 | TRBV2 | CASSDAVLAGGPETQYF
TRBJ2-7 | TRBV6-1 | CASSPARDRGSYEQYF
TRBJ2-5 | TRBV9 | CASSVAVAAIQETQYF
TRBJ2-5 | TRBV20-1 | CSAGATGVETQYF
TRBJ2-7 | TRBV6-1 | CASRDGSGGYEQYF
TRBJ2-5 | TRBV11-2 | CASSPGLAGVWETQYF
TRBJ2-7 | TRBV20-1 | CSVRDIWEQYF
TRBJ1-1 | TRBV6-1 | CASRPGTAMNTEAFF
TRBJ1-5 | TRBV7-9 | CASSLGRSPNQPQHF
TRBJ2-1 | TRBV28 | CASSPTTERDEQFF
TRBJ2-5 | TRBV20-1 | CSAREGLAAKETQYF
TRBJ2-5 | TRBV5-5 | CASSLGTGAETQYF
TRBJ2-7 | TRBV20-1 | CSARDPTSAGNEQYF
TRBJ2-7 | TRBV12-5 | CASGLYTAGTSPYF
TRBJ2-5 | TRBV7-8 | CASSSGAIARETQYF
TRBJ1-1 | TRBV5-1 | CASSAGRSENTEAFF
TRBJ2-7 | TRBV12-3/TRBV12-4 | CASSPRMPGQTYEQYF
TRBJ2-7 | TRBV7-9 | CASSGTSADYEQYF
TRBJ1-3 | TRBV6-2/TRBV6-3 | CASSEASGGNTIYF